This TCR beta chain emerged from a study of shared clonotypes between healthy human individuals. The CDR3 is 15 amino acids. Germline CDR1 is SGDLS and CDR2 is YYNGEE. V gave up 3 bases and J gave up 4 bases; unmatched junction bases: 1. Worth noting for this clone: In the same sample, other DNA sequences code for this CDR3.

Generated by immunoSEQ multiplex PCR, the TCRdb table keeps only in-frame clones and is missing some. The sample has 2 million to 3 million clones, 80% to 95% seen once; the top ten hold 0.36%. Participating donors were healthy, HIV-negative adults free of recent acute infections or vaccinations. The sample was naive CD4+ T cells from PBMCs. This sample's subset: CD45RA+ positively selected. The source of this sequence is a man in his late teens or twenties in good health. Some clones in this sample may be carry-over from other donors' samples. This chain uses TRBV9 with TRBJ2-1; TRBD2 matches at 13 bases. CDR3 DNA sequence: TGTGCCAGCAGCGAGGGACTAGCGGGATACAATGAGCAGTTCTTC. Its protein is CASSEGLAGYNEQFF.